A selection of T cell receptor beta chains follows, all from one sample in a study of PD-L1 blockade in urothelial cancer. Assay: immunoSEQ multiplex PCR; the TCRdb copy retains only in-frame clones and omits some. The table lists about 100,000 clones, about 90% of them singletons. Material: PBMCs, obtained around atezolizumab (anti-PD-L1) treatment. The receptors were sampled from a woman older than 75 with urothelial cancer. The CDR3 runs from the conserved cysteine through the conserved F or W. A D gene is named only where the DNA matches it firmly. Rows may omit the clone size; those that give it use once, few, many or a size class.

V gene,D gene,J gene,clone size,CDR3 DNA,CDR3 protein
TRBV7-9,TRBD1,TRBJ1-2,once,TGTGCCAGCAGGGAGGACAGGGGATGGGGATATGGCTACACCTTC,CASREDRGWGYGYTF
TRBV7-2,TRBD2,TRBJ2-7,NA,TGTGCCAGCAGCTTAGGGGGGGCGACTAGCGGGTACGAGCAGTACTTC,CASSLGGATSGYEQYF
TRBV6-1,NA,TRBJ2-1,once,TGTGCCAGCACTCCTGGGCAATCCTACAATGAGCAGTTCTTC,CASTPGQSYNEQFF
TRBV29-1,TRBD1,TRBJ2-1,NA,TGCAGCGGCAGTCTCGGGACAGGGGGTTACAATGAGCAGTTCTTC,CSGSLGTGGYNEQFF
TRBV5-6,TRBD1,TRBJ2-7,NA,TGTGCCAGCAGCGCCCTCGGGACAGGGTCCGACGAGCAGTACTTC,CASSALGTGSDEQYF
TRBV18,TRBD1,TRBJ1-2,NA,TGTGCCAGCTCTCCGGACAGGGCCTATGGCTACACCTTC,CASSPDRAYGYTF
TRBV15,NA,TRBJ1-1,once,TGTGCCACCAGCAGAGATGGGGGGGAGAGCGCTGAAGCTTTCTTT,CATSRDGGESAEAFF
TRBV10-1,TRBD1,TRBJ2-3,NA,TGCGCCAGCAGTGAGTCGAGGGGGCTGGGCACAGATACGCAGTATTTT,CASSESRGLGTDTQYF
TRBV9,NA,TRBJ2-7,NA,TGTGCCAGCAGCGTAGAAATGGGGGCCGGCTCCTACGAGCAGTACTTC,CASSVEMGAGSYEQYF
TRBV5-6,NA,TRBJ2-5,NA,TGTGCCAGCAGCTTTAAGAGGTACGAGGGAGTGACCCAGTACTTC,CASSFKRYEGVTQYF
TRBV19,NA,TRBJ2-7,NA,TGTGCCAGTAGACAGGGCTACGAGCAGTACTTC,CASRQGYEQYF
TRBV5-1,NA,TRBJ2-5,NA,TGCGCCAGCAGCTTTAGACAGTCCTACCAAGAGACCCAGTACTTC,CASSFRQSYQETQYF
TRBV9,NA,TRBJ2-6,NA,TGTGCCAGCAGCGTCGGTTCCTTCTCTGGGGCCAACGTCCTGACTTTC,CASSVGSFSGANVLTF
TRBV19,TRBD2,TRBJ2-7,NA,TGTGCCAGTAGTATAGGAGCGGGAGGGCCCTACGAGCAGTACTTC,CASSIGAGGPYEQYF
TRBV5-1,NA,TRBJ2-7,once,TGCGCCAGCAGCAACTCCCCCCTCCCGGGGTACGAGCAGTACTTC,CASSNSPLPGYEQYF
TRBV14,NA,TRBJ2-7,NA,TGTGCCAGCAGCCAAAGGAGGCGGTTCGAGCAGTACTTC,CASSQRRRFEQYF
TRBV6-1,NA,TRBJ1-1,NA,TGTGCCAGCACCAGAATGAACACTGAAGCTTTCTTT,CASTRMNTEAFF
TRBV5-4,NA,TRBJ2-1,NA,TGTGCCAGCAGCTTGCCGGGGACAACCTACAATGAGCAGTTCTTC,CASSLPGTTYNEQFF
TRBV27,NA,TRBJ2-3,NA,TGTGCCAGCACGATGACAACTAGCACAGATACGCAGTATTTT,CASTMTTSTDTQYF
TRBV27,TRBD2,TRBJ2-1,NA,TGTGCCAGCAGTTTAGGGACTAGCGGGAGGTCTTTTCAGTTCTTC,CASSLGTSGRSFQFF
TRBV2,NA,TRBJ1-2,NA,TGTGCCAGCAGAGGAAGGGGTCCTAGTGGCTACACCTTC,CASRGRGPSGYTF
TRBV5-1,TRBD1,TRBJ2-2,NA,TGCGCCAGCAGCTTGCAGGGGACAGGGGTCACCGGGGAGCTGTTTTTT,CASSLQGTGVTGELFF
TRBV10-3,TRBD1,TRBJ1-1,NA,TGTGCCATCAGGGGACAGTCTAGGGGGAACACTGAAGCTTTCTTT,CAIRGQSRGNTEAFF
TRBV19,NA,TRBJ1-5,NA,TGTGCCAGTAGTACCGGGGAGGGATTGGGCAATCAGCCCCAGCATTTT,CASSTGEGLGNQPQHF